The present T cell receptor beta chain was sequenced within a study of T cell repertoires in cytomegalovirus infection. On the study more broadly: Public TCR beta signature analysis indicated the presence of both CMV infection and matching HLA type.

In regard to this clonotype: Antigen: not known.

Overall study findings and caveats: HLA-C-restricted CMV-specific TCR beta clonotypes prevailed in the ex vivo response. Adding up the frequency of public TCR beta families identified people who carried CMV plus the relevant HLA.

Trimming pared 8 bases from V and 0 bases from J, leaving 19 bases between. The CDR3 spans 17 residues. Germline V gives CDR1 SNHLY, CDR2 FYNNEI. TCRdb analysed the reads with MiXCR anew, one entry per CDR3 protein. The table has around 450,000 distinct CDR3 sequences, approximately 33% seen once; the top ten hold roughly an eighth. The chain recombines TRBV2 with TRBJ1-4; D possibly corresponds to TRBD1 (6 bases). The sample consisted of PBMCs. The receptor's source is a human donor in good health (CMV status not recorded). Some clones in this sample may be carry-over from other donors' samples. The CDR3 region is CASSPVIQGATNEKLFF. The CDR3 nucleotides are TGTGCCAGCTCCCCGGTCATACAGGGCGCAACTAATGAAAAACTGTTTTTT.